The clone carrying this TCR beta chain is deemed medium-sized. As yet, its antigen is unknown. CDR3 size: 17 residues. Germline values: CDR1 MNHNS, CDR2 SASEGT. Trimming stripped 4 bases from V and 5 bases from J, with 20 bases between. These data are taken from a study of graft-versus-host responses after intestinal transplantation. Clones were sequenced by immunoSEQ multiplex PCR, and TCRdb holds only the in-frame ones, with some missing. Counted here are about 100,000 clones, approximately 90% occurring once; the ten biggest clones make up less than 0.8%. The material was unstimulated CD4+ T cells sorted from spleen or lymph node cells, obtained before transplant. The gene calls are TRBV6-1 and TRBJ1-4, with D possibly matching TRBD1 (6 bases). This receptor was obtained from a human donor who was the organ donor for an intestinal transplant. The CDR3 sequence: CASSAAVTGLLNEKLFF. The CDR3 nucleotides read TGTGCCAGCAGTGCGGCGGTAACAGGGTTGTTGAATGAAAAACTGTTTTTT.